This T cell receptor (beta chain) was recorded in a study of control samples from healthy donors and cancer patients. Germline CDR1 LNHDA, CDR2 SQIVND (reference sequence). The V end was cut by 6 bases, the J end by 3 bases, with 12 bases between. CDR3 size: 13 residues. The repertoire was sequenced with immunoSEQ multiplex PCR; TCRdb's copy has only in-frame clones and lacks some. The sample yields about 57,000 clones, roughly 90% seen once. The sequence was obtained from a man younger than 45 with colorectal cancer. The rearrangement uses TRBV19 and TRBJ2-7; a possible D gene is TRBD1 (5 bases). Sequencing used PBMCs. The DNA for the CDR3 is TGTGCCAGTAGCGTGACAGCGCTCTACGAGCAGTACTTC. It encodes CASSVTALYEQYF. The complete variable domain, with remaining parts taken from reference TRBV19 and TRBJ2-7, reads DGGITQSPKYLFRKEGQNVTLSCEQNLNHDAMYWYRQDPGQGLRLIYYSQIVNDFQKGDIAEGYSVSREKKESFPLTVTSAQKNPTAFYLCASSVTALYEQYFGPGTRLTVT.